This entry lists 3 T cell receptor beta chains sequenced from one sample in a study of blood T cell repertoires in COVID-19. Sequencing was performed with immunoSEQ multiplex PCR; in TCRdb, only in-frame clones are kept and a portion is missing. The table lists about 330,000 clones, 85% of them singletons, with 7.2% in the top ten. Sequencing used peripheral blood. The origin of the receptors is a human donor in a cohort sampled during active COVID-19.

The CDR3 DNA reads as TGTGCCAGCAGTCCGCGGGGGGCGAGTGGCTACACCTTC. The encoded protein is CASSPRGASGYTF. The chain recombines TRBV27 with TRBJ1-2; TRBD1 might be the D (6 bases). V dropped 5 bases and J dropped 7 bases, with 14 bases sitting between them. CDR3 length equals 13 residues. Germline V gene lookup returns CDR1 MNHEY and CDR2 SMNVEV (reference sequence).

The V and J genes are TRBV2 and TRBJ2-7; D gene uncertain. V lost 5 bases, J lost 2 bases, and 7 bases lay in between. The CDR3 is 12 residues long. The germline CDR1 and CDR2 sequences are SNHLY and FYNNEI. CDR3 bases: TGTGCCAGCAGTCAGGAAACCTACGAGCAGTACTTC. Translation: CASSQETYEQYF.

This clone has just a few counts. This chain joins TRBV6-5 and TRBJ1-2; D is unresolved. Trimming removed 6 bases from V and 4 bases from J, with 15 bases in between. The germline V gene encodes CDR1 MNHEY and CDR2 SVGAGI. The CDR3 extends over 14 amino acids. CDR3 amino acids: CASSILGEGYGYTF. CDR3 nucleotides: TGTGCCAGCAGCATACTCGGAGAGGGCTATGGCTACACCTTC.